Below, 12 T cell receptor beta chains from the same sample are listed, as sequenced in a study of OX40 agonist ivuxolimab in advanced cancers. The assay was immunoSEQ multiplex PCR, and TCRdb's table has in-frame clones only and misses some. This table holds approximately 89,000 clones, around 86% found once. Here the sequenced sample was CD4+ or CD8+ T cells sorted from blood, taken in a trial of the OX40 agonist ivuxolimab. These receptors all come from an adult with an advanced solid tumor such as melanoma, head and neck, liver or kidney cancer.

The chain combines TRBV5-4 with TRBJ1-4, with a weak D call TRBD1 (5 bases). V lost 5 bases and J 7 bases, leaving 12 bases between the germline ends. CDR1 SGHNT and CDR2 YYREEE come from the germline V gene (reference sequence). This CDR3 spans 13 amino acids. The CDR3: CASSTGGIEKLFF. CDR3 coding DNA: TGTGCCAGCAGTACAGGTGGTATTGAAAAACTGTTTTTT.

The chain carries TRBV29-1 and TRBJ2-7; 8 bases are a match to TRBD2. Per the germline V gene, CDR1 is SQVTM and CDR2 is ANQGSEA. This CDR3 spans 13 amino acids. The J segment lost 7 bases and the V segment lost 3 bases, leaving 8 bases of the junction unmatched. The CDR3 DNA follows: TGCAGCGTTGAGATGCGGGGGGCCGGGGAGCAGTACTTC. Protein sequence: CSVEMRGAGEQYF.

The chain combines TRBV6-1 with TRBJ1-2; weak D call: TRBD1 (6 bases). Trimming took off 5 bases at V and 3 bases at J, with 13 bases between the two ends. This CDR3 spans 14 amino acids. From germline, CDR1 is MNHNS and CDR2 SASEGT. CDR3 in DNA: TGTGCCAGCAGTAGGGGGGGGCTAGACTATGGCTACACCTTC. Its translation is CASSRGGLDYGYTF.

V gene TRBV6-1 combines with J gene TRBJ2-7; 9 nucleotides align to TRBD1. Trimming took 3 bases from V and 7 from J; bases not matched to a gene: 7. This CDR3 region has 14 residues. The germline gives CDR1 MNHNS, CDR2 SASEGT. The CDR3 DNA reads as TGTGCCAGCAGTGAGCTCGGGACAGGGAGGGAGCAGTACTTC. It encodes CASSELGTGREQYF.

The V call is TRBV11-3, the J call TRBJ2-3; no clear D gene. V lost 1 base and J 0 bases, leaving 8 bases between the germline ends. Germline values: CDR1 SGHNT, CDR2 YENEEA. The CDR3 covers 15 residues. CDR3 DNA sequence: TGTGCCAGCAGCTTAGCAACAGTTAGCACAGATACGCAGTATTTT. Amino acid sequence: CASSLATVSTDTQYF.

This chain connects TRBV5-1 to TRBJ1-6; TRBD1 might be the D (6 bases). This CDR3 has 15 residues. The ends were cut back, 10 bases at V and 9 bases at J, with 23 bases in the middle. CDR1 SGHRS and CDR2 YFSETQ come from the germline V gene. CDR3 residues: CASRGGPMEPSPLHF. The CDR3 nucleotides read TGCGCCTCCCGAGGGGGGCCCATGGAACCTTCACCCCTCCACTTT. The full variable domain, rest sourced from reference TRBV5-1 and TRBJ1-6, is KAGVTQTPRYLIKTRGQQVTLSCSPISGHRSVSWYQQTPGQGLQFLFEYFSETQRNKGNFPGRFSGRQFSNSRSEMNVSTLELGDSALYLCASRGGPMEPSPLHFGNGTRLTVT.

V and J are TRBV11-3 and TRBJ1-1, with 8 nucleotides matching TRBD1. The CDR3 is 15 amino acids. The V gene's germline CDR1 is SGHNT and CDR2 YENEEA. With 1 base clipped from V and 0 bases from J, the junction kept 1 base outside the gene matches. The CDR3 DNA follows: TGTGCCAGCAGCTTAGCGGGACAGGTGAACACTGAAGCTTTCTTT. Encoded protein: CASSLAGQVNTEAFF.

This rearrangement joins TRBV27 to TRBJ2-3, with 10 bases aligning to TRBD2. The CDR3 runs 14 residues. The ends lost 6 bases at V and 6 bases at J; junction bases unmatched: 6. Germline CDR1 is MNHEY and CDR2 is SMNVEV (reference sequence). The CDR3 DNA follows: TGTGCCAGCAGACTAGCGGGGCCTCGGGATACGCAGTATTTT. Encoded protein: CASRLAGPRDTQYF.

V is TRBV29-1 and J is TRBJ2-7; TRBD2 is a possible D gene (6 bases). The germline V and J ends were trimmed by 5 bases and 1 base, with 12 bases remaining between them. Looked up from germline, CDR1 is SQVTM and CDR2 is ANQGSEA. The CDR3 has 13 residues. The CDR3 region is CSVLGTVSYEQYF. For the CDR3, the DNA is TGCAGCGTTCTTGGGACTGTGTCCTACGAGCAGTACTTC.

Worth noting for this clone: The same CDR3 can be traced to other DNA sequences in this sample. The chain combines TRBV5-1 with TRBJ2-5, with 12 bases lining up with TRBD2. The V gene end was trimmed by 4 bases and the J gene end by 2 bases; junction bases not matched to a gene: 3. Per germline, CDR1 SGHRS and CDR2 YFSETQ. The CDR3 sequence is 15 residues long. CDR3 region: CASSRGTSGQETQYF. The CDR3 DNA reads TGCGCCAGCAGCCGAGGGACTAGCGGGCAAGAGACCCAGTACTTC.

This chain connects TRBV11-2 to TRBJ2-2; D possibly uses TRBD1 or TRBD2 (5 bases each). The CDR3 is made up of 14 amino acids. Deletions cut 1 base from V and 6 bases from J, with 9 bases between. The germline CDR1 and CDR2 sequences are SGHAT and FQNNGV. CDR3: CASSLVTGPGELFF. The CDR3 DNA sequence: TGTGCCAGCAGCTTAGTTACGGGGCCCGGGGAGCTGTTTTTT.

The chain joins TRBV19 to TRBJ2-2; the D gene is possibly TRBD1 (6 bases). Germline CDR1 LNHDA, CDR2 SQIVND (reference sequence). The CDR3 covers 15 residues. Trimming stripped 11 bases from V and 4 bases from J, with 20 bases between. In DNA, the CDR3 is TGTGCCGGCGACAGGACCGGAAGGGGCACCGGGGAGCTGTTTTTT. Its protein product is CAGDRTGRGTGELFF.